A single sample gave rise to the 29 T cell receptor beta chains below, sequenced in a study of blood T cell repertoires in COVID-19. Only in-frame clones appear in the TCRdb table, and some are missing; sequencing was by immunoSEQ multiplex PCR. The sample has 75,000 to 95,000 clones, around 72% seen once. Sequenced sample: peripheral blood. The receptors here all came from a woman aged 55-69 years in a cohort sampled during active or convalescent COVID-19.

The CDR3 loop reads CASSEAGWDRGRLLYGYTF. CDR3 nucleotide sequence: TGTGCCAGCAGTGAAGCTGGGTGGGACAGGGGTAGGCTACTCTATGGCTACACCTTC. The V and J genes are TRBV6-1 and TRBJ1-2, with TRBD1 identical over 10 bases. Germline-derived CDR1 and CDR2 are MNHNS and SASEGT. The V gene end was trimmed by 0 bases and the J gene end by 4 bases; junction bases not matched to a gene: 14. The length of the CDR3 is 19 residues.

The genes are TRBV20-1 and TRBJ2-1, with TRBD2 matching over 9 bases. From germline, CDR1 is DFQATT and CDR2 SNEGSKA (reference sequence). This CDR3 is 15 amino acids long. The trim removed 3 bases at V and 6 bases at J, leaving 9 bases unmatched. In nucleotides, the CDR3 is TGCAGTGCTAGTATTCCCCTAGCGGGGATCAATGAGCAGTTCTTC. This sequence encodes CSASIPLAGINEQFF.

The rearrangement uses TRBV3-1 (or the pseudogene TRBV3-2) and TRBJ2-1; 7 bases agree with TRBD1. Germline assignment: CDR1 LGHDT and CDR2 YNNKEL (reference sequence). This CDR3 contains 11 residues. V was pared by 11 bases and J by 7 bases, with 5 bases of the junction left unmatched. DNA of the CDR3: TGTGCCTCGACAGGGAGTAATGAGCAGTTCTTC. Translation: CASTGSNEQFF.

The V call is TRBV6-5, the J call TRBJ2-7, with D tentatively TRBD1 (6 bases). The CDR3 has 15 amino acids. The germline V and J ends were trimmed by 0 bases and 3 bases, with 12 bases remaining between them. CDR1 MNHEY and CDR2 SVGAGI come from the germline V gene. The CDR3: CASSYSIQGIYEQYF. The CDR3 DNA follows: TGTGCCAGCAGTTACTCGATTCAGGGGATCTACGAGCAGTACTTC.

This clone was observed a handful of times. CDR3 in amino acids: CASSPRTRDEQFF. The CDR3 DNA reads as TGTGCCAGCTCACCAAGGACCAGGGATGAGCAGTTCTTC. V gene TRBV18 combines with J gene TRBJ2-1, with D possibly matching TRBD1 (5 bases). The V end lost 2 bases, the J end lost 8 bases, and 10 bases lay between the germline ends. Germline values: CDR1 KGHSH, CDR2 LQKENI. This CDR3 spans 13 amino acids.

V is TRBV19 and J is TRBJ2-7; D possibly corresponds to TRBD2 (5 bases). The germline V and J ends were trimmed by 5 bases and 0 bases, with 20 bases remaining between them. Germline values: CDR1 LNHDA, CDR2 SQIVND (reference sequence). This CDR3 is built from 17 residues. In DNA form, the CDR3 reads TGTGCCAGTAGTTCAACCGTGCTTCGTGGACTCTCCTACGAGCAGTACTTC. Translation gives CASSSTVLRGLSYEQYF. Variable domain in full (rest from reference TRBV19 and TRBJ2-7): DGGITQSPKYLFRKEGQNVTLSCEQNLNHDAMYWYRQDPGQGLRLIYYSQIVNDFQKGDIAEGYSVSREKKESFPLTVTSAQKNPTAFYLCASSSTVLRGLSYEQYFGPGTRLTVT.

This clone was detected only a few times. The CDR3: CASSFYDQPQHF. The CDR3 DNA reads as TGTGCCAGCAGCTTCTACGATCAGCCCCAGCATTTT. This sequence joins TRBV7-9 and TRBJ1-5, with D uncertain. The V gene's germline CDR1 is SEHNR and CDR2 FQNEAQ (reference sequence). The CDR3 has 12 residues. With 3 bases removed from V and 5 bases from J, the gap between germline ends came to 5 bases.

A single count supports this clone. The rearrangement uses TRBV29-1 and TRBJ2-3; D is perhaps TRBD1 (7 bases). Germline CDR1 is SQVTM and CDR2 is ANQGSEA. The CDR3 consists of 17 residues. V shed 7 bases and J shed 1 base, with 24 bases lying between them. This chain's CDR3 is CSAGKYRGGGGTDTQYF. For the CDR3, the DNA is TGCAGCGCGGGTAAATACAGGGGAGGAGGGGGCACAGATACGCAGTATTTT.

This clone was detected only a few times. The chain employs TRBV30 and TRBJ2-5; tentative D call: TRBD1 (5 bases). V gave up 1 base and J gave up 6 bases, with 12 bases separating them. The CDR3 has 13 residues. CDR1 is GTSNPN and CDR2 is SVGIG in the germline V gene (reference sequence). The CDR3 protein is CAWSGTIVKTQYF. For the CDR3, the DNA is TGTGCCTGGAGTGGGACAATCGTGAAGACCCAGTACTTC.

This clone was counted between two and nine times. CDR3 nucleotides: TGTGCCAGCTCACCGAGACAGTACTCTGGAAACACCATATATTTT. It is translated as CASSPRQYSGNTIYF. This chain joins TRBV18 and TRBJ1-3; D perhaps matches TRBD1 (5 bases). The CDR3 extends over 15 amino acids. Trimming removed 3 bases from V and 0 bases from J, with 9 bases in between. Germline CDR1 and CDR2: KGHSH and LQKENI.

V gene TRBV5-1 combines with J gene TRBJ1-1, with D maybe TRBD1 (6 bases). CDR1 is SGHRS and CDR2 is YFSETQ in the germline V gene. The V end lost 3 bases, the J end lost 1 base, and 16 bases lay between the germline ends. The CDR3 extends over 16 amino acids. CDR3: CASSSQPGTQNTEAFF. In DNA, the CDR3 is TGCGCCAGCAGCTCCCAGCCCGGGACACAGAACACTGAAGCTTTCTTT.

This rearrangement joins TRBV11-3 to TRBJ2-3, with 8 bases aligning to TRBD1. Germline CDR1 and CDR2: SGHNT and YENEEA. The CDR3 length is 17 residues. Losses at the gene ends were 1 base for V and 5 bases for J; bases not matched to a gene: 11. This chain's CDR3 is CASSLGGAGGSLDTQYF. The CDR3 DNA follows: TGTGCCAGCAGCTTAGGTGGGGCAGGGGGCTCGTTAGATACGCAGTATTTT. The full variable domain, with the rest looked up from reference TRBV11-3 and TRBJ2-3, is EAGVVQSPRYKIIEKKQPVAFWCNPISGHNTLYWYLQNLGQGPELLIRYENEEAVDDSQLPKDRFSAERLKGVDSTLKIQPAELGDSAVYLCASSLGGAGGSLDTQYFGPGTRLTVL.

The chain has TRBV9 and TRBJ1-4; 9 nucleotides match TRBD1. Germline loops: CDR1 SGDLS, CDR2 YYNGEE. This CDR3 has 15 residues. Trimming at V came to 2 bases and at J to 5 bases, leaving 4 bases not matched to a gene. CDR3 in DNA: TGTGCCAGCAGCGTCGAGACAGGGGGAAATGAAAAACTGTTTTTT. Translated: CASSVETGGNEKLFF.

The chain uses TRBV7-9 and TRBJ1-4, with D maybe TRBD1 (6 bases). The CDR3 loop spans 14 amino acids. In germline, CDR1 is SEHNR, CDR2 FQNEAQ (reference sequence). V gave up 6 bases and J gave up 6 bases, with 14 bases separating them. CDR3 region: CASRLQGFDEKLFF. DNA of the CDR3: TGTGCCAGCAGATTGCAGGGGTTCGATGAAAAACTGTTTTTT.

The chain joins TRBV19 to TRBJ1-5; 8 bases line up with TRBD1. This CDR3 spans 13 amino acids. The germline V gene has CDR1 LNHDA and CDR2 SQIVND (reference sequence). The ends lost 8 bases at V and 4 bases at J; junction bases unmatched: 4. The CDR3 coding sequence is TGTGCCAGTTCTGACAGGGGTAATCAGCCCCAGCATTTT. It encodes CASSDRGNQPQHF. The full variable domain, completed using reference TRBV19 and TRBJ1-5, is DGGITQSPKYLFRKEGQNVTLSCEQNLNHDAMYWYRQDPGQGLRLIYYSQIVNDFQKGDIAEGYSVSREKKESFPLTVTSAQKNPTAFYLCASSDRGNQPQHFGDGTRLSIL.

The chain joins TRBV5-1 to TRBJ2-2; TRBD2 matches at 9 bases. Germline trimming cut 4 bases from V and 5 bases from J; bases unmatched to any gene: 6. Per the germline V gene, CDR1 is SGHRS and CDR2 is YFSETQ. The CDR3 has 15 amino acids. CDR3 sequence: CASSGIAGETGELFF. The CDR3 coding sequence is TGCGCCAGCAGCGGAATAGCGGGGGAGACCGGGGAGCTGTTTTTT.

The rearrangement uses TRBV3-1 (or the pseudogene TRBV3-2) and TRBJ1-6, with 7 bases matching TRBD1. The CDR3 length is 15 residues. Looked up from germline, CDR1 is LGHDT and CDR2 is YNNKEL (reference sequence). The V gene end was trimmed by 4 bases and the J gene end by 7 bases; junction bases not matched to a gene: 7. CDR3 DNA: TGTGCCAGCAGCCGGGACAGCCCGGGGAATTCACCCCTCCACTTT. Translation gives CASSRDSPGNSPLHF.

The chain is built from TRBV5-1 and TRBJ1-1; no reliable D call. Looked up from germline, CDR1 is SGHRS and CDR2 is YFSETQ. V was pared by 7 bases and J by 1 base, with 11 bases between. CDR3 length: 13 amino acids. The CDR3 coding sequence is TGCGCCAGCCGCCTGACAACGAACACTGAAGCTTTCTTT. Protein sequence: CASRLTTNTEAFF.

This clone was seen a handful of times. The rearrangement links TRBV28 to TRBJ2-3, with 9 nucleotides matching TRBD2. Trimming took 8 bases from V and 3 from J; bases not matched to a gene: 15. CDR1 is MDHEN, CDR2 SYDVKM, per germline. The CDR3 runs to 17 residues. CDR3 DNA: TGTGCCAGCCCCCCCCAGCGGGGGGCTTTGGGTACAGATACGCAGTATTTT. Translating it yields CASPPQRGALGTDTQYF.

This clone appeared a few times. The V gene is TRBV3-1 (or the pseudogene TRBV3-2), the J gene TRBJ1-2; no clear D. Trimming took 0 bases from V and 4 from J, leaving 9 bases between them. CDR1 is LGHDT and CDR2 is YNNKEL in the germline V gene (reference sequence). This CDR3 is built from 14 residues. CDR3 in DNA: TGTGCCAGCAGCCAAGATCCCGGAGGCTATGGCTACACCTTC. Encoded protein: CASSQDPGGYGYTF.

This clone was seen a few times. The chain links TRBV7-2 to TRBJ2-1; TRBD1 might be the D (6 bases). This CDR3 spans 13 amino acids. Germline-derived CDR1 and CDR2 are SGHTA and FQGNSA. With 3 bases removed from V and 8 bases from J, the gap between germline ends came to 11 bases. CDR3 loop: CASSFLTGDEQFF. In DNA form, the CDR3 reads TGTGCCAGCAGCTTCCTGACAGGTGATGAGCAGTTCTTC.

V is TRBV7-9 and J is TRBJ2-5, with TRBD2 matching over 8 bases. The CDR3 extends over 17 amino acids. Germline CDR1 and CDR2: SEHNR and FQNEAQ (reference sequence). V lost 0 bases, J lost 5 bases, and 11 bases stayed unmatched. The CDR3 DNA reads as TGTGCCAGCAGCTTAGCGGTACGGGGGGGCCTGGGGGAGACCCAGTACTTC. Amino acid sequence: CASSLAVRGGLGETQYF.

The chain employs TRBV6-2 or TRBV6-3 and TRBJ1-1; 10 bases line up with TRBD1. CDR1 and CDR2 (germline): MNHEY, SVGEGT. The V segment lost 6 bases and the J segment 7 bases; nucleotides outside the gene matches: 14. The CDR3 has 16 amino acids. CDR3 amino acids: CASSLRPGQGMVEAFF. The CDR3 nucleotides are TGTGCCAGCAGCCTAAGACCGGGACAGGGGATGGTTGAAGCTTTCTTT.

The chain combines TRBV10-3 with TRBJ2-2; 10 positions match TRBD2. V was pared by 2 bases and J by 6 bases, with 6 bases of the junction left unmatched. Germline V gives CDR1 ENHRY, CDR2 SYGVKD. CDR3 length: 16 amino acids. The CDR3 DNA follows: TGTGCCATCAGTGAGGGTTCTAGCGGGGGTTCCGGGGAGCTGTTTTTT. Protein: CAISEGSSGGSGELFF.

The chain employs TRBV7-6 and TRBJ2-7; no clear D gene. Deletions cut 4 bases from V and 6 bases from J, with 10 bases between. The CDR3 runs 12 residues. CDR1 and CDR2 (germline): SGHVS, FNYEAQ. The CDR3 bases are TGTGCCAGCAGCTCCCAGGATTCCGAGCAGTACTTC. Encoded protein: CASSSQDSEQYF.

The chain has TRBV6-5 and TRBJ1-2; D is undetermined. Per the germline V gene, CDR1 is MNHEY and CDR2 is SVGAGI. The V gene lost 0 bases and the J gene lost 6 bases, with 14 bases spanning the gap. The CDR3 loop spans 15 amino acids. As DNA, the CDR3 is TGTGCCAGCAGTTACTCGATCTCTCCCGGGAATGGCTACACCTTC. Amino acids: CASSYSISPGNGYTF.

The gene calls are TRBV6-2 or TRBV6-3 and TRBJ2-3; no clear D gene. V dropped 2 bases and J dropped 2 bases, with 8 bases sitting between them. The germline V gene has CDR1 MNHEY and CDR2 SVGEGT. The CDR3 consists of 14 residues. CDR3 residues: CASSYAIATDTQYF. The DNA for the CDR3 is TGTGCCAGCAGTTACGCCATAGCCACAGATACGCAGTATTTT.

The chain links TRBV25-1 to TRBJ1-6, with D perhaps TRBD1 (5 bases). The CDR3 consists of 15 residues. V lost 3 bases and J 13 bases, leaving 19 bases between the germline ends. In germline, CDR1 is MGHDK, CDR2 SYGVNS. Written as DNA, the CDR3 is TGTGCCAGCAGTGAGCTCGGGACTGATGTTTATCCCCTCCACTTT. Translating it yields CASSELGTDVYPLHF.

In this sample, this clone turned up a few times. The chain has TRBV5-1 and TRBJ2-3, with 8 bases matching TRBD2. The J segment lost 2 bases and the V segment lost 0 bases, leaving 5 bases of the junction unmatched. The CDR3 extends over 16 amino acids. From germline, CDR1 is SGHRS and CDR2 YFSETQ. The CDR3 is CASSLGGGGNTDTQYF. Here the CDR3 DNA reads TGCGCCAGCAGCTTGGGCGGCGGGGGGAACACAGATACGCAGTATTTT. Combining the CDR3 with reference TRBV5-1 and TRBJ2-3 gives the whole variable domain KAGVTQTPRYLIKTRGQQVTLSCSPISGHRSVSWYQQTPGQGLQFLFEYFSETQRNKGNFPGRFSGRQFSNSRSEMNVSTLELGDSALYLCASSLGGGGNTDTQYFGPGTRLTVL.